The text below deals with one T cell receptor beta chain. The sample originates from a study of CD8 T cells in Susac syndrome. Random hexamers were used to reverse transcribe the RNA input (roughly 0.5 to 1 ug). Multiplex PCR with immunoSEQ amplified the TCR beta CDR3 across 54 Vbeta and 13 Jbeta. TCRdb reanalysed the immunoSEQ multiplex PCR reads using MiXCR and keeps one entry per CDR3 protein. This sample has 120,000 or so distinct CDR3 sequences, with just under 95% found just once. Sequencing of TCR beta drew on CD8+ and CD4+ T cells from blood. The TEMRA cells underwent FACS enrichment, while the CD8+ and CD4+ T cells underwent negative isolation. Sequenced: CD4+ T cells from PBMCs. The TCR was taken from a human donor with multiple sclerosis.

As DNA, the CDR3 is TGTGCCAGCAGGCAGGGGCCGAACACTGAAGCTTTCTTT. Encoded protein: CASRQGPNTEAFF. This chain connects TRBV2 to TRBJ1-1; tentatively, D is TRBD1 (6 bases). The V end lost 6 bases, the J end lost 1 base, and 9 bases lay between the germline ends. The germline CDR1 and CDR2 sequences are SNHLY and FYNNEI. The CDR3 is made up of 13 amino acids.